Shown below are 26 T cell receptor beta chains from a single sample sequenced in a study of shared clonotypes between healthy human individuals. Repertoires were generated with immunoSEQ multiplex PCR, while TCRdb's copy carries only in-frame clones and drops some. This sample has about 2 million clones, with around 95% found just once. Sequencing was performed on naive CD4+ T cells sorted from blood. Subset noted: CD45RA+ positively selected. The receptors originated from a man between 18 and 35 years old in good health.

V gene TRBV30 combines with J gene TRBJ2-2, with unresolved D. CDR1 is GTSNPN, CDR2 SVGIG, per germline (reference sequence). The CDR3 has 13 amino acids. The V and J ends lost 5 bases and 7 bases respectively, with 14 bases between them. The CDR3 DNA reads TGTGCCTGGGGCTACAGTGGATACGGGGAGCTGTTTTTT. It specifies CAWGYSGYGELFF.

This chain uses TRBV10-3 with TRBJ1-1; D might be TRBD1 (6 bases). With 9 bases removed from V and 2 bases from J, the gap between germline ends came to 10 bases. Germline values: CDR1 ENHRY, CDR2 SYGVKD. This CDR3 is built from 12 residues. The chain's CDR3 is CAIGQLNTEAFF. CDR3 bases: TGTGCCATAGGACAGCTAAACACTGAAGCTTTCTTT.

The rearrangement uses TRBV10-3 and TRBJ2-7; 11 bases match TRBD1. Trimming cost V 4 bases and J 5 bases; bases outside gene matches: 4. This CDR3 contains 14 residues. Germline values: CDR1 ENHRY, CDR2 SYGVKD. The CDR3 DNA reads TGTGCCATCAGTGCGAGGACAGGGGGCAACGAGCAGTACTTC. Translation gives CAISARTGGNEQYF.

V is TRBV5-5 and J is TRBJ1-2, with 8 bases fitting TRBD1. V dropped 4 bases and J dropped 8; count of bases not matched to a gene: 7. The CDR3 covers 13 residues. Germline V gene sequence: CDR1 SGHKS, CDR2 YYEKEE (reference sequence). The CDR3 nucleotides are TGTGCCAGCAGCCCTGGACAGGGAGAAGGCTACACCTTC. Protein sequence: CASSPGQGEGYTF.

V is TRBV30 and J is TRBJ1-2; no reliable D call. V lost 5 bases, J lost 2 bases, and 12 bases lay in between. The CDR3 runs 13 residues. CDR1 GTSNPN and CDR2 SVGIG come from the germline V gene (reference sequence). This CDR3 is CAWLTDTNYGYTF. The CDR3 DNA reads TGTGCCTGGCTTACCGACACCAACTATGGCTACACCTTC.

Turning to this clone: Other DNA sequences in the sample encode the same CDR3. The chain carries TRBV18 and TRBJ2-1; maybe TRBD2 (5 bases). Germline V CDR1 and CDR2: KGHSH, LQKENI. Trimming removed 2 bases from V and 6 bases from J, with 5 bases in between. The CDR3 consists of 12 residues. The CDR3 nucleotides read TGTGCCAGCTCACCAGGAGGCAATGAGCAGTTCTTC. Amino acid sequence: CASSPGGNEQFF.

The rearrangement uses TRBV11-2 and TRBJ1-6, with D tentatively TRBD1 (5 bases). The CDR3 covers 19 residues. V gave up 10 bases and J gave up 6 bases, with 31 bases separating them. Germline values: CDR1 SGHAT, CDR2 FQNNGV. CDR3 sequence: CATLGEGGVLGSPNSPLHF. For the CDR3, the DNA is TGTGCCACCCTAGGGGAGGGAGGGGTACTTGGAAGTCCTAATTCACCCCTCCACTTT.

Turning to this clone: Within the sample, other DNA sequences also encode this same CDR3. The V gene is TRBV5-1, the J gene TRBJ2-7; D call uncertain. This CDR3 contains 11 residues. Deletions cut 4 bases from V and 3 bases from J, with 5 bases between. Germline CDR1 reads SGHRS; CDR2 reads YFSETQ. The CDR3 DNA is TGCGCCAGCAGCCTTTTCTACGAGCAGTACTTC. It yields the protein CASSLFYEQYF.

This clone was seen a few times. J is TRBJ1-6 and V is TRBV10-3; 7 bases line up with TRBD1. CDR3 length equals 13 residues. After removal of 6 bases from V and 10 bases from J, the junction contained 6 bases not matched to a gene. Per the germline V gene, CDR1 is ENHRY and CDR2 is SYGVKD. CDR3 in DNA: TGTGCCATCAGGGGGACAGTCGGATCACCCCTCCACTTT. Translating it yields CAIRGTVGSPLHF.

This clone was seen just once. The CDR3 region has the DNA TGTGCCAGCAGCTTAGTCCGGGGAGGCTATGGCTACACCTTC. Protein sequence: CASSLVRGGYGYTF. The chain has TRBV7-9 and TRBJ1-2; D is uncertain. Per germline, CDR1 SEHNR and CDR2 FQNEAQ (reference sequence). Trimming stripped 1 base from V and 4 bases from J, with 10 bases between. The CDR3 runs 14 residues.

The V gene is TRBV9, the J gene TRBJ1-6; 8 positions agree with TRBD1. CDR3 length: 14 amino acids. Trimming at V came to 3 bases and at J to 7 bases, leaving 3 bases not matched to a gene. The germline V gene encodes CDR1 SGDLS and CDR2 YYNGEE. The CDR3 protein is CASSEQGGNSPLHF. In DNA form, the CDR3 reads TGTGCCAGCAGCGAACAGGGGGGGAATTCACCCCTCCACTTT.

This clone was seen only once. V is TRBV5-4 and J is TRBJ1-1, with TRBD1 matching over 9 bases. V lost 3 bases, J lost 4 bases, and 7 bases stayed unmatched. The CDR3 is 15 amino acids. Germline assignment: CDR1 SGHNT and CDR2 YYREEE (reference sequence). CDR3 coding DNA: TGTGCCAGCAGCTCTAAACAGGGGGCGACCACTGAAGCTTTCTTT. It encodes CASSSKQGATTEAFF.

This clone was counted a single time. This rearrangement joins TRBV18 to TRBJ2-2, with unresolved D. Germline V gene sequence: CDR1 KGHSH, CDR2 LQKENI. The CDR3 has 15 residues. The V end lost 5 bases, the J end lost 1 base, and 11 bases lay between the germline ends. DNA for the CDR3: TGTGCCAGCTCAAAAGCACCCCTGAACACCGGGGAGCTGTTTTTT. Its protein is CASSKAPLNTGELFF.

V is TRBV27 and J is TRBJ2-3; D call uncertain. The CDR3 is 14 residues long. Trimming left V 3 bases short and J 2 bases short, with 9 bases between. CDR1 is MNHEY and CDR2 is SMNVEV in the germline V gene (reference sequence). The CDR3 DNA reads TGTGCCAGCAGTTTCGGGTGGATCACAGATACGCAGTATTTT. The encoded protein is CASSFGWITDTQYF.

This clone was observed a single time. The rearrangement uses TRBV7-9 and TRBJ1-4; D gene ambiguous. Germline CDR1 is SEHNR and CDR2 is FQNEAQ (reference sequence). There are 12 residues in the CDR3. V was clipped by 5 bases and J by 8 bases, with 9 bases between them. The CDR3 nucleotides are TGTGCCAGCAGCACCCAGACAGAAAAACTGTTTTTT. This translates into CASSTQTEKLFF.

CDR3 nucleotide sequence: TGCGCCAGCACCTTCAGGGATTCCATGATCTACGAGCAGTACTTC. This codes for CASTFRDSMIYEQYF. The chain employs TRBV4-1 and TRBJ2-7; possibly TRBD1 for D (5 bases). Germline V gives CDR1 MGHRA, CDR2 YSYEKL. The CDR3 spans 15 residues. V was shortened by 7 bases and J by 3 bases, with 19 bases between the two germline ends.

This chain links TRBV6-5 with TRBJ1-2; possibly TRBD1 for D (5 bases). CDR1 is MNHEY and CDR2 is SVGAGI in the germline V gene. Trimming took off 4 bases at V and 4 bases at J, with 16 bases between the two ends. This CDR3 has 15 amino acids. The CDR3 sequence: CASSSYPRDRYGYTF. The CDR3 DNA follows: TGTGCCAGCAGTTCCTATCCCCGGGACCGCTATGGCTACACCTTC.

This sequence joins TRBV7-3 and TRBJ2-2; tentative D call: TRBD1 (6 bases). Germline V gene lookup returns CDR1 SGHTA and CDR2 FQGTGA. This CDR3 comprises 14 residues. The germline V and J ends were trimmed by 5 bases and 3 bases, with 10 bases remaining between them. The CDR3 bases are TGTGCCAGCAGCAACTACAGGGACACCGGGGAGCTGTTTTTT. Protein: CASSNYRDTGELFF.

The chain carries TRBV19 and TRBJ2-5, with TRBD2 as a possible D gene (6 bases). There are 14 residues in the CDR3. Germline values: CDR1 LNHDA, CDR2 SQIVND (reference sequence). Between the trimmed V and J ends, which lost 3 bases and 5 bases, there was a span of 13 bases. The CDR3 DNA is TGTGCCAGTAGTATGGGGACTTCCAGGGAGACCCAGTACTTC. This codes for CASSMGTSRETQYF. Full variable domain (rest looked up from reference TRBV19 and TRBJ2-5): DGGITQSPKYLFRKEGQNVTLSCEQNLNHDAMYWYRQDPGQGLRLIYYSQIVNDFQKGDIAEGYSVSREKKESFPLTVTSAQKNPTAFYLCASSMGTSRETQYFGPGTRLLVL.

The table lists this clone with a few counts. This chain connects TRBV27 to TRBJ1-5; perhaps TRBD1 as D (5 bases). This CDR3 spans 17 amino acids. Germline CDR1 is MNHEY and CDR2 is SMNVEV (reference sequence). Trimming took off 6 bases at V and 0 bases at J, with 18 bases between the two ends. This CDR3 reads CASRGGESGYSNQPQHF. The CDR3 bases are TGTGCCAGCAGGGGAGGGGAGAGCGGGTATAGCAATCAGCCCCAGCATTTT.

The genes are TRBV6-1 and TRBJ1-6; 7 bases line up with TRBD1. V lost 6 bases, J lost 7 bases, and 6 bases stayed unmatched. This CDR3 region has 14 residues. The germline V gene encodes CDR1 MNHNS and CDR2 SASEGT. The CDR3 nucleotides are TGTGCCAGCAGCACCGGGACAGCCAATTCACCCCTCCACTTT. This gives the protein CASSTGTANSPLHF.

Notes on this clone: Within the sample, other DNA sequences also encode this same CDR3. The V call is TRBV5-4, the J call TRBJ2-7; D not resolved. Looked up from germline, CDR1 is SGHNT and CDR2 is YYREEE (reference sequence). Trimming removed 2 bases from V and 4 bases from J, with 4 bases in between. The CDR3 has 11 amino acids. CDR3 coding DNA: TGTGCCAGCAGCTTTGAGTACGAGCAGTACTTC. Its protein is CASSFEYEQYF.

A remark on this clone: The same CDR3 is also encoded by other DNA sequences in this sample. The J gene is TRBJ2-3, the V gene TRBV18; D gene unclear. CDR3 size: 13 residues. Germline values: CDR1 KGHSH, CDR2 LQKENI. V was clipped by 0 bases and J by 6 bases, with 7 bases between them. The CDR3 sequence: CASSPPLTDTQYF. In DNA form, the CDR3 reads TGTGCCAGCTCACCACCGCTGACGGATACGCAGTATTTT.

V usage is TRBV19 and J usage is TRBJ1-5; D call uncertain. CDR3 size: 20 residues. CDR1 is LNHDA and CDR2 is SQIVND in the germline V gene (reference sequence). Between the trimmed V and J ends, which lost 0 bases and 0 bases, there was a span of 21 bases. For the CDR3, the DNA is TGTGCCAGTAGTATAGATCTGACGGAGCCCGAAACCTATAGCAATCAGCCCCAGCATTTT. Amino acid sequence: CASSIDLTEPETYSNQPQHF.

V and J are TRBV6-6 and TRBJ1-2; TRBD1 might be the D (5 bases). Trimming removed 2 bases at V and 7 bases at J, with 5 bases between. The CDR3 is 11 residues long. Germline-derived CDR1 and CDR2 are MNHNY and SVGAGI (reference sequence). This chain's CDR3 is CASSYRGGYTF. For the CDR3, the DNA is TGTGCCAGCAGTTACAGGGGTGGCTACACCTTC.

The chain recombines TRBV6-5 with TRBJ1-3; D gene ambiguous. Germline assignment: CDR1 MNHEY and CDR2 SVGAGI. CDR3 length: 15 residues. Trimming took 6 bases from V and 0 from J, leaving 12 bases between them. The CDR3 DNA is TGTGCCAGCAGGCTTAGCCCCCTCTCTGGAAACACCATATATTTT. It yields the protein CASRLSPLSGNTIYF.